The clone carrying this TCR beta chain was counted between two and nine times. Its antigen remains unknown. These data originate in a study of cytotoxic CD8 clonotypes in ibrutinib-treated CLL. Study findings and constraints: Private clonotypes, not public ones, expanded at ibrutinib response.

Deletions cut 7 bases from V and 3 bases from J, with 10 bases between. The germline gives CDR1 MNHNY, CDR2 SVGAGI (reference sequence). This CDR3 has 13 residues. TCRdb's table, derived via immunoSEQ multiplex PCR, lists solely in-frame clones and lacks some. Among roughly 180,000 clones listed, roughly 80% were seen once. This rearrangement joins TRBV6-6 to TRBJ1-3, with D hard to call. This clonotype was sampled from a human donor with chronic lymphocytic leukemia. The sequencing used PBMCs, collected after 24 months of ibrutinib treatment. This chain's CDR3 is CASIEDFGNTIYF. Here the CDR3 DNA reads TGTGCCAGCATCGAGGATTTTGGAAACACCATATATTTT.